This T cell receptor (beta chain) was recorded in a study of shared clonotypes between healthy human individuals. Study overall: Two women and a few men aged 18 to 49 served as donors.

TCRdb keeps only in-frame clones here, not all; method: immunoSEQ multiplex PCR. This table has roughly 590,000 clones, about 95% appearing once. Germline V lookup: CDR1 LNHDA, CDR2 SQIVND (reference sequence). The CDR3 has 13 amino acids. J lost 3 bases, V lost 9 bases, and 6 bases had no gene match. Broader study findings: Unshared clonotypes carried lower generation probabilities than those common to all four donors.

Remarks on this clone: Its antigen is not identified.

CD8 cells regarded as naive lacked CD45RO, were positively chosen for CCR7, and omitted terminally differentiated effector memory CD45RA+ cells. The TCR originated in a woman aged 25-40 years in good health. The J gene is TRBJ2-7, the V gene TRBV19; 9 positions match TRBD1. Sequenced: naive CD8+ T cells sorted from blood. CDR3 amino acids: CASKGTGLYEQYF. DNA of the CDR3: TGTGCCAGCAAGGGGACAGGGCTCTACGAGCAGTACTTC.